This is a list of T cell receptor beta chains from one sample in a study of blood T cell repertoires in COVID-19. Generated by immunoSEQ multiplex PCR, the TCRdb table keeps only in-frame clones and is missing some. This table has 350,000 to 450,000 clones, roughly 91% appearing once. Sample: PBMCs or T cells enriched from blood (not recorded which). These receptors all come from a woman in her 30s who had recovered from COVID-19. CDR3s include the opening cysteine and the closing phenylalanine or tryptophan. The D gene is left open where the match is weak. The size entry is marked missing in some rows and otherwise reads once, few, many or a size class.

>NA|TRBJ1-3|TRBV9|NA
CASSVTRAGGNTIYF
TGTGCCAGCAGCGTCACAAGGGCGGGTGGAAACACCATATATTTT
>NA|TRBJ2-1|TRBV29-1|TRBD2
CSVEASSKAGVWNEQFF
TGCAGCGTTGAAGCGTCATCTAAAGCGGGAGTGTGGAATGAGCAGTTCTTC
>NA|TRBJ2-1|TRBV7-6|NA
CASSLAMRGSSYNEQFF
TGTGCCAGCAGCTTAGCGATGCGGGGAAGCTCCTACAATGAGCAGTTCTTC
>NA|TRBJ1-2|TRBV19|NA
CASNREFGYTF
TGTGCCAGTAACAGGGAATTCGGCTACACCTTC
>NA|TRBJ1-1|TRBV27|TRBD1
CASSPGQGNTEAFF
TGTGCCAGCAGTCCGGGACAGGGGAACACTGAAGCTTTCTTT
>NA|TRBJ2-7|TRBV3-1/TRBV3-2|NA
CASSSGTAPRREQYF
TGTGCCAGCAGTTCTGGGACTGCACCCCGGCGTGAGCAGTACTTC
>NA|TRBJ1-2|TRBV19|TRBD1
CASRDGQGDGYTF
TGTGCCAGTAGAGACGGACAGGGGGATGGCTACACCTTC
>NA|TRBJ1-1|TRBV18|TRBD1
CASSPRQGQTEAFF
TGTGCCAGCTCACCGCGACAGGGGCAGACTGAAGCTTTCTTT
>NA|TRBJ1-5|TRBV5-1|NA
CASREGRDQPQHF
TGCGCCAGCAGGGAGGGGAGGGATCAGCCCCAGCATTTT
>NA|TRBJ1-2|TRBV7-8|TRBD1
CASSPRDRGWSF
TGTGCCAGCAGCCCCCGGGACAGGGGCTGGAGCTTC
>NA|TRBJ1-4|TRBV15|NA
CATEIGTTTNEKLFF
TGTGCCACCGAAATTGGGACAACAACTAATGAAAAACTGTTTTTT
>NA|TRBJ2-7|TRBV6-5|NA
CASSYQGSPYEQYF
TGTGCCAGCAGTTACCAGGGGTCCCCTTACGAGCAGTACTTC
>NA|TRBJ1-1|TRBV5-1|TRBD1
CASSLVGRGTGDTEAFF
TGCGCCAGCAGCTTGGTGGGGAGGGGGACAGGGGACACTGAAGCTTTCTTT
>NA|TRBJ2-7|TRBV6-5|TRBD1
CASSYARGTGSSEQYF
TGTGCCAGCAGTTACGCGCGAGGGACAGGGTCTAGCGAGCAGTACTTC
>NA|TRBJ1-2|TRBV12-3/TRBV12-4|NA
CASSLVPGGYTF
TGTGCCAGCAGTTTAGTCCCGGGGGGCTACACCTTC
>NA|TRBJ2-6|TRBV28|NA
CASSVGGSGANVLTF
TGTGCCAGCAGCGTCGGGGGCTCTGGGGCCAACGTCCTGACTTTC
>few|TRBJ1-1|TRBV2|TRBD1
CASSGQGIIEAFF
TGTGCCAGCAGCGGACAGGGGATTATTGAAGCTTTCTTT
>NA|TRBJ2-3|TRBV29-1|TRBD2
CSVVPSGKADTQYF
TGCAGCGTTGTGCCTAGCGGAAAAGCAGATACGCAGTATTTT
>NA|TRBJ2-1|TRBV7-3|TRBD2
CASSSGGSGKFEQFF
TGTGCCAGCAGCAGCGGGGGTAGCGGGAAGTTTGAGCAGTTCTTC
>NA|TRBJ2-1|TRBV27|NA
CASSFSGSYNEQFF
TGTGCCAGCAGTTTTAGCGGCTCCTACAATGAGCAGTTCTTC
>NA|TRBJ2-2|TRBV6-1|TRBD2
CASSGPGLAGGKSGELFF
TGTGCCAGCAGTGGACCTGGACTAGCGGGAGGGAAATCCGGGGAGCTGTTTTTT
>once|TRBJ1-1|TRBV10-3|TRBD1
CAISESSGTGANEAFF
TGTGCCATCAGTGAGTCGAGCGGGACAGGGGCCAACGAAGCTTTCTTT
>once|TRBJ1-2|TRBV6-5|NA
CASSYSLARQVGYTF
TGTGCCAGCAGTTATTCTTTGGCCAGACAGGTCGGCTACACCTTC
>NA|TRBJ1-1|TRBV21-1|NA
CASRGHTGGFKAFF
TGTGCCAGCAGGGGACATACAGGGGGCTTTAAAGCTTTCTTT
>NA|TRBJ2-1|TRBV28|TRBD2
CASSLWASGNYNEQFF
TGTGCCAGCAGTTTATGGGCTAGCGGGAATTACAATGAGCAGTTCTTC